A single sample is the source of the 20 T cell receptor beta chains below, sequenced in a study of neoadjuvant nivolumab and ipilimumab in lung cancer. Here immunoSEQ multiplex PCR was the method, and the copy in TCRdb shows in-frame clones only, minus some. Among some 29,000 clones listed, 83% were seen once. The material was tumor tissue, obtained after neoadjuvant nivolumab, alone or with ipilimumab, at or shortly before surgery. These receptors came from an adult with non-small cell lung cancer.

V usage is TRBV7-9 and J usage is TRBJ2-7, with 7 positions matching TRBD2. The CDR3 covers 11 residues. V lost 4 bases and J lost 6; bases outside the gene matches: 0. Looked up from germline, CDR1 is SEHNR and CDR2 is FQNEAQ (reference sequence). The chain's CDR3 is CASSWEGEQYF. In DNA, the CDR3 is TGTGCCAGCAGCTGGGAGGGCGAGCAGTACTTC.

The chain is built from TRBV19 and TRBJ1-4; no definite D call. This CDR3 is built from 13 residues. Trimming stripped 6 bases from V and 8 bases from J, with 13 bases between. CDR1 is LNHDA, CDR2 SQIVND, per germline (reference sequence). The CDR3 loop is CASRGPGNEKLFF. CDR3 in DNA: TGTGCCAGTAGAGGGCCGGGGAACGAAAAACTGTTTTTT.

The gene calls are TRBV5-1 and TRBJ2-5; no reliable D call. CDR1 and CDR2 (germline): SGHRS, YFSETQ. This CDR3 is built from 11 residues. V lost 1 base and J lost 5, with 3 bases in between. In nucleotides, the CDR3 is TGCGCCAGCAGCTTGAGGGAGACCCAGTACTTC. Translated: CASSLRETQYF. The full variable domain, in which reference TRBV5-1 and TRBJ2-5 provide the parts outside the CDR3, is KAGVTQTPRYLIKTRGQQVTLSCSPISGHRSVSWYQQTPGQGLQFLFEYFSETQRNKGNFPGRFSGRQFSNSRSEMNVSTLELGDSALYLCASSLRETQYFGPGTRLLVL.

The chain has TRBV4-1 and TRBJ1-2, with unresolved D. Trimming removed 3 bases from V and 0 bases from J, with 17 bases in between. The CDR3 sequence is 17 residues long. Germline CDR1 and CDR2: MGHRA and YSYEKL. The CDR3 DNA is TGCGCCAGCAGCCAGGAACCCAAGGGAGGCTCTAACTATGGCTACACCTTC. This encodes CASSQEPKGGSNYGYTF.

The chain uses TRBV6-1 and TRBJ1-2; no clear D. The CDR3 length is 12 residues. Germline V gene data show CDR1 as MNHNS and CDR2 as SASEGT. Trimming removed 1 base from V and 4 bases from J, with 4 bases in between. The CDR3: CASSEVIYGYTF. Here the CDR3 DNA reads TGTGCCAGCAGTGAAGTCATCTATGGCTACACCTTC.

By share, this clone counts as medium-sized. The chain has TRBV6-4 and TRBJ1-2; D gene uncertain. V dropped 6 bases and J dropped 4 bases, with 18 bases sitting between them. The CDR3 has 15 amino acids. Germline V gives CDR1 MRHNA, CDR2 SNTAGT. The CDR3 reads CASSPGMGSFYGYTF. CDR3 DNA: TGTGCCAGCAGCCCCGGGATGGGCAGCTTCTATGGCTACACCTTC.

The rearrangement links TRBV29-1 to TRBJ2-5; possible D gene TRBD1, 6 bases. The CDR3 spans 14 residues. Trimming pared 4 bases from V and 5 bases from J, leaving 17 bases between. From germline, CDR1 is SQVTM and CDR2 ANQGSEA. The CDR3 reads CSVVSQGIVETQYF. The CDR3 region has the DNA TGCAGCGTTGTTTCGCAGGGGATAGTGGAGACCCAGTACTTC.

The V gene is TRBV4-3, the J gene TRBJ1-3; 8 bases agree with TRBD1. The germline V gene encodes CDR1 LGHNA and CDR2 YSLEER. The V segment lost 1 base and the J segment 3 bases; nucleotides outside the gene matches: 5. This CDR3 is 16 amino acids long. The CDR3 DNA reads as TGCGCCAGCAGCCAAGGACAGGGGTATCTTGGAAACACCATATATTTT. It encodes CASSQGQGYLGNTIYF.

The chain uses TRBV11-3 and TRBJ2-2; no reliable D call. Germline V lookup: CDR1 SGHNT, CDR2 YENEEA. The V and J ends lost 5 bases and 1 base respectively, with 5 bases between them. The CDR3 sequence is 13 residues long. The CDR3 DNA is TGTGCCAGCAGCCCGCAGAACACCGGGGAGCTGTTTTTT. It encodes CASSPQNTGELFF.

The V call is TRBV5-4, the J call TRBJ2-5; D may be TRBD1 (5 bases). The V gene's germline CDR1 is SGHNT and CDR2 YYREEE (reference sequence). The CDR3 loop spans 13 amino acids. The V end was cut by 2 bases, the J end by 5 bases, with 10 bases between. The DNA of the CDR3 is TGTGCCAGCAGCTTAGGACAAATGGAGACCCAGTACTTC. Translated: CASSLGQMETQYF.

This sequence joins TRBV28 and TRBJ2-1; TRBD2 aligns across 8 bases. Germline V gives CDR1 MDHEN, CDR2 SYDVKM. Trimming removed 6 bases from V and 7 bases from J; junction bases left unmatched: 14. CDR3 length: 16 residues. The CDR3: CASRRAGTRGLNEQFF. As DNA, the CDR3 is TGTGCCAGCAGGCGGGCCGGGACTAGAGGGTTGAATGAGCAGTTCTTC. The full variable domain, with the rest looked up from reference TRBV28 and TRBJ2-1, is DVKVTQSSRYLVKRTGEKVFLECVQDMDHENMFWYRQDPGLGLRLIYFSYDVKMKEKGDIPEGYSVSREKKERFSLILESASTNQTSMYLCASRRAGTRGLNEQFFGPGTRLTVL.

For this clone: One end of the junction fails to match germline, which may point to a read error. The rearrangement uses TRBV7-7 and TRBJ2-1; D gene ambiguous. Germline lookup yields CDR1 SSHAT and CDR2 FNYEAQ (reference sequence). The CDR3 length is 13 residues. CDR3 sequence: CASSSNAYNEQFF. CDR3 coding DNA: TGTGCTAGCAGCTCTAACGCGTACAATGAGCAGTTCTTC. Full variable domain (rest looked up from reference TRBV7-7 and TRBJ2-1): GAGVSQSPRYKVTKRGQDVTLRCDPISSHATLYWYQQALGQGPEFLTYFNYEAQPDKSGLPSDRFSAERPEGSISTLTIQRTEQRDSAMYRCASSSNAYNEQFFGPGTRLTVL.

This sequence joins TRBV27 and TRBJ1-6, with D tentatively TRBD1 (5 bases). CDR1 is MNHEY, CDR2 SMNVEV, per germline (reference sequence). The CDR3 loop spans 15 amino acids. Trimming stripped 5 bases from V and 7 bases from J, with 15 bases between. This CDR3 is CASSLMTAGNSPLHF. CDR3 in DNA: TGTGCCAGCAGTCTGATGACAGCGGGAAATTCACCCCTCCACTTT.

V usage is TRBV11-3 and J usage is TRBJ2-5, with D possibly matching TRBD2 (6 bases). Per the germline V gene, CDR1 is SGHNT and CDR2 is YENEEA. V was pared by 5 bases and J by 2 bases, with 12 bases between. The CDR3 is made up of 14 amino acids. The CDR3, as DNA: TGTGCCAGCAGCCCTGGCCGGGGGCAAGAGACCCAGTACTTC. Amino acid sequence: CASSPGRGQETQYF.

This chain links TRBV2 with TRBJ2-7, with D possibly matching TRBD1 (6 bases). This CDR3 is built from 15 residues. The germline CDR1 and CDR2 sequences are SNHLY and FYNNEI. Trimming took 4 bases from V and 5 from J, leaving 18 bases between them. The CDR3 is CASSATGTRGHEQYF. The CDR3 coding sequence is TGTGCCAGCAGTGCAACAGGGACCCGGGGCCACGAGCAGTACTTC.

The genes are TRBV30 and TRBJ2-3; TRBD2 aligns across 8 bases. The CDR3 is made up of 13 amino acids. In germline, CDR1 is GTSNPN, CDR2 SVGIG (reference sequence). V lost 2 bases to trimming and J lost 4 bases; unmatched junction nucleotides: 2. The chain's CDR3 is CAWSRREADTQYF. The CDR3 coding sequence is TGTGCCTGGAGTCGGCGGGAGGCAGATACGCAGTATTTT.

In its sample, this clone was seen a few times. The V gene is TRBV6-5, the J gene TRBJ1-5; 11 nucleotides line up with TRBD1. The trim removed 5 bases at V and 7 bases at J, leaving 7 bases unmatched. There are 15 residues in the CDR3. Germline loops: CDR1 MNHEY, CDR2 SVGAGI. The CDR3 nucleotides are TGTGCCAGCAGTAACGGACAGGGGGCAATGCAGCCCCAGCATTTT. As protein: CASSNGQGAMQPQHF.

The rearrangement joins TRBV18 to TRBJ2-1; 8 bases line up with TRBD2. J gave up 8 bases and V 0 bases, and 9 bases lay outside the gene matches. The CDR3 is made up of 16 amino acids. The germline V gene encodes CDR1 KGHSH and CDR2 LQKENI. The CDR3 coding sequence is TGTGCCAGCTCACCACCGAATGCCGGGACTAGGGATGAGCAGTTCTTC. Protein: CASSPPNAGTRDEQFF.

Here the CDR3 DNA reads TGTGCCTCATCGGACAGAGAAATGGGAGAGCAGTACTTC. Translation: CASSDREMGEQYF. V and J are TRBV27 and TRBJ2-7, with D maybe TRBD1 (6 bases). V lost 11 bases to trimming and J lost 7 bases, with 21 bases between them. CDR1 and CDR2 from the germline V gene are MNHEY and SMNVEV (reference sequence). CDR3 length equals 13 residues.

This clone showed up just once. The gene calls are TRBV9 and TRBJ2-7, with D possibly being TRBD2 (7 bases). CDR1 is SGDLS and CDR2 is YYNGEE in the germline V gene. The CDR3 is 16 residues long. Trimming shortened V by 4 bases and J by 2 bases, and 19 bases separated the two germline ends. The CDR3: CASSPRGASETYEQYF. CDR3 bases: TGTGCCAGCAGCCCCCGGGGGGCTAGCGAAACCTACGAGCAGTACTTC. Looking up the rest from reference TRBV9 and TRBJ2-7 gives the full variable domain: DSGVTQTPKHLITATGQRVTLRCSPRSGDLSVYWYQQSLDQGLQFLIQYYNGEERAKGNILERFSAQQFPDLHSELNLSSLELGDSALYFCASSPRGASETYEQYFGPGTRLTVT.